This T cell receptor beta chain was profiled in a study of shared T cell receptors in the human thymus. V dropped 1 base and J dropped 8; count of bases not matched to a gene: 16. There are 16 residues in the CDR3. Germline CDR1 GTSNPN, CDR2 SVGIG (reference sequence). TCRdb's table, derived via immunoSEQ multiplex PCR, lists solely in-frame clones and lacks some. The table records roughly 660,000 clones, 88% of them present only once. These data also formed part of another study, on human thymus T cells. That investigation notes: Unrelated individuals were reported by related research to share highly overlapping thymic repertoires.

This receptor was taken from a boy younger than two with a congenital heart defect. The chain uses TRBV30 and TRBJ1-2; 7 bases fit TRBD1. The sample comprised thymocytes. The CDR3 nucleotides are TGTGCCTGGAGTGCGAGATCTCTGGGCAGGGGGTGGGGCTACACCTTC. Amino acid sequence: CAWSARSLGRGWGYTF.